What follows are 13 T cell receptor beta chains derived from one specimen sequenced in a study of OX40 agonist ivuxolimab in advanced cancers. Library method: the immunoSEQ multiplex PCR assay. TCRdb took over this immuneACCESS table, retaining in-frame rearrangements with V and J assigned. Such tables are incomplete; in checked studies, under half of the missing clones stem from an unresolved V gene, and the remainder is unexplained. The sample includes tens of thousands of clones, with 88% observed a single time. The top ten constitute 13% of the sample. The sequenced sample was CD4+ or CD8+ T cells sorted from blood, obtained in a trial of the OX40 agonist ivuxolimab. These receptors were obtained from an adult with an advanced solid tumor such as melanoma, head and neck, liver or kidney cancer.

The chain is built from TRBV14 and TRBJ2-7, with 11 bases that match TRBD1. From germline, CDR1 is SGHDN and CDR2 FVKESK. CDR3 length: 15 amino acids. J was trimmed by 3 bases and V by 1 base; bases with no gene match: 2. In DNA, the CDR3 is TGTGCCAGCAGCCAAGCGGGGACAGGGGGCTACGAGCAGTACTTC. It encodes CASSQAGTGGYEQYF. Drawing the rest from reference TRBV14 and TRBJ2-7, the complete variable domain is EAGVTQFPSHSVIEKGQTVTLRCDPISGHDNLYWYRRVMGKEIKFLLHFVKESKQDESGMPNNRFLAERTGGTYSTLKVQPAELEDSGVYFCASSQAGTGGYEQYFGPGTRLTVT.

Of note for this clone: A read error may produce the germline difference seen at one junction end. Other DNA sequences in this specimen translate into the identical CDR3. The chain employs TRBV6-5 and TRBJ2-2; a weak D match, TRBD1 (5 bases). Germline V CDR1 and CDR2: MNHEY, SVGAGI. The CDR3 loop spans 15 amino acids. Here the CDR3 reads CASSYGEEDTGELFF. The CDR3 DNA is TGTGCCAGCAGTTACGGGGAAGAGGACACTGGGGAGCTGTTTTTT.

CDR3 region: CASSGDSNSGNTIYF. The CDR3 region has the DNA TGTGCCAGCAGCGGGGACTCAAACTCTGGAAACACCATATATTTT. This chain connects TRBV9 to TRBJ1-3; D is possibly TRBD1 (5 bases). Germline-derived CDR1 and CDR2 are SGDLS and YYNGEE. The CDR3 length is 15 residues. V was cut by 3 bases and J by 0 bases, with 10 bases left in between.

DNA for the CDR3: TGTGCCAGCAGCTCGGCTGGGGCCAACGTCCTGACTTTC. It translates to CASSSAGANVLTF. This chain uses TRBV5-4 with TRBJ2-6; no reliable D call. The CDR3 is made up of 13 amino acids. V was pared by 3 bases and J by 2 bases, with 3 bases between. Germline values: CDR1 SGHNT, CDR2 YYREEE (reference sequence). The whole variable domain, remainder taken from reference TRBV5-4 and TRBJ2-6, is ETGVTQSPTHLIKTRGQQVTLRCSSQSGHNTVSWYQQALGQGPQFIFQYYREEENGRGNFPPRFSGLQFPNYSSELNVNALELDDSALYLCASSSAGANVLTFGAGSRLTVL.

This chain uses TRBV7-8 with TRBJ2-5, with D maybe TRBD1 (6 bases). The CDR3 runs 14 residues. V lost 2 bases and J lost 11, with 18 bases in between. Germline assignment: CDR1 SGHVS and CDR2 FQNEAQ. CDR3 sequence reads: CASSLSDPGEEQYF. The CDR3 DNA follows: TGTGCCAGCAGCTTAAGTGACCCAGGGGAAGAACAGTACTTC.

CDR3 DNA: TGTGCCTGGAGTGGATCCTATGTCACGAACACTGAAGCTTTCTTT. Protein product: CAWSGSYVTNTEAFF. This chain joins TRBV30 and TRBJ1-1; D not certain. This CDR3 spans 15 amino acids. Trimming pared 1 base from V and 1 base from J, leaving 13 bases between. Germline V gene sequence: CDR1 GTSNPN, CDR2 SVGIG (reference sequence). The variable domain in full, with the rest retrieved from reference TRBV30 and TRBJ1-1, is SQTIHQWPATLVQPVGSPLSLECTVEGTSNPNLYWYRQAAGRGLQLLFYSVGIGQISSEVPQNLSASRPQDRQFILSSKKLLLSDSGFYLCAWSGSYVTNTEAFFGQGTRLTVV.

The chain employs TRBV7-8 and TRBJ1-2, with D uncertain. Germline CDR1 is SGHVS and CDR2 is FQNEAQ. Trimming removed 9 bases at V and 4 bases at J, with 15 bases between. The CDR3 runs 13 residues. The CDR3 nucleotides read TGTGCCAGTCGTCCGGGCGAGGGCTATGGCTACACCTTC. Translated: CASRPGEGYGYTF.

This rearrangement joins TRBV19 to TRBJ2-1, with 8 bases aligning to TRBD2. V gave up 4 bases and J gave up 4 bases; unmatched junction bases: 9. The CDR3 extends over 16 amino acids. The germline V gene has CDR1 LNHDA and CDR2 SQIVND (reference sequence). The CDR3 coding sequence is TGTGCCAGTAGTACCTGGGGACTAGGACTTTACAATGAGCAGTTCTTC. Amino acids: CASSTWGLGLYNEQFF.

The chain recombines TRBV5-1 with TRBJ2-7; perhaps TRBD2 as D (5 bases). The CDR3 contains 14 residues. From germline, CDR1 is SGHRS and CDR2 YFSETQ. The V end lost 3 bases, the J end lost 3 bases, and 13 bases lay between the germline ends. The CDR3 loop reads CASSYSDDFYEQYF. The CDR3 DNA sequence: TGCGCCAGCAGCTATAGCGACGACTTCTACGAGCAGTACTTC.

The CDR3 protein is CASSEGQGGYEQYF. The CDR3 DNA follows: TGTGCCAGCAGTGAAGGGCAGGGGGGCTACGAGCAGTACTTC. The rearrangement links TRBV6-1 to TRBJ2-7, with D perhaps TRBD1 (7 bases). This CDR3 comprises 14 residues. The ends were cut back, 1 base at V and 3 bases at J, with 10 bases in the middle. Germline lookup yields CDR1 MNHNS and CDR2 SASEGT.

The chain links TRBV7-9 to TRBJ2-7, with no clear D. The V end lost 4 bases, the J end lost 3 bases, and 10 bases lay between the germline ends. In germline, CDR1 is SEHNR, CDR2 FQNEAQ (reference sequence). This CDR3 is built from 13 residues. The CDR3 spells CASSSTLGYEQYF. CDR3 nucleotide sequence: TGTGCCAGCAGCTCGACACTGGGCTACGAGCAGTACTTC.

The CDR3 region has the DNA TGTGCCAGCAGCTTCCGACAGGGCCTCTCCTACGAGCAGTACTTC. Translation: CASSFRQGLSYEQYF. The chain couples TRBV28 to TRBJ2-7; 7 bases align to TRBD1. CDR1 and CDR2 from the germline V gene are MDHEN and SYDVKM. Trimming cost V 6 bases and J 0 bases; bases outside gene matches: 8. CDR3 length: 15 amino acids.

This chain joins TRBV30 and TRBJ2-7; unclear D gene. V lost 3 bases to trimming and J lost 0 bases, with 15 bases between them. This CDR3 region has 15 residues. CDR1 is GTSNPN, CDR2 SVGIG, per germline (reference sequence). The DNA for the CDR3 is TGTGCCTGGAGGACCCGTGGAAGCTTCTCCTACGAGCAGTACTTC. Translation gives CAWRTRGSFSYEQYF.